This T cell receptor (beta chain) was sequenced for a study of T cells in narcolepsy. Data came from immunoSEQ multiplex PCR; TCRdb stores just in-frame clones and leaves some out. The table has tens of thousands of clones, around 80% seen once; the top ten hold 1.2%. There are 14 residues in the CDR3. With V trimmed by 0 bases and J by 10 bases, 8 bases remained unmatched. CDR1 and CDR2 from the germline V gene are SGHNT and YENEEA. The sequence came from a human donor with narcolepsy. The sequencing input was CD45RA- memory CD4+ T cells from PBMCs. The V gene is TRBV11-3, the J gene TRBJ1-1; 7 bases map to TRBD1. CDR3 DNA: TGTGCCAGCAGCTTAGAACAGGGGACCCTCGGAGCTTTCTTT. Translated: CASSLEQGTLGAFF. Full variable domain (missing parts from reference TRBV11-3 and TRBJ1-1): EAGVVQSPRYKIIEKKQPVAFWCNPISGHNTLYWYLQNLGQGPELLIRYENEEAVDDSQLPKDRFSAERLKGVDSTLKIQPAELGDSAVYLCASSLEQGTLGAFFGQGTRLTVV.